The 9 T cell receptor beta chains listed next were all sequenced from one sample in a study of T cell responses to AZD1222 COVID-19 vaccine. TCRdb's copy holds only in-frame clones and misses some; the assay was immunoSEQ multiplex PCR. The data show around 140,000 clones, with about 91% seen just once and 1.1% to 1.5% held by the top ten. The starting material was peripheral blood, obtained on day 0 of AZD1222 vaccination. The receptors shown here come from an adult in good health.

CDR3 coding DNA: TGTGCCAGCAGCAGCTTGCGTTCCGATCGGGGAGATACGCAGTATTTT. This gives the protein CASSSLRSDRGDTQYF. The V and J genes are TRBV7-8 and TRBJ2-3, with a weak D call TRBD2 (5 bases). Per germline, CDR1 SGHVS and CDR2 FQNEAQ. The V end was cut by 5 bases, the J end by 5 bases, with 20 bases between. The CDR3 covers 16 residues.

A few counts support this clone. CDR3 residues: CASSYNRFEAFF. The CDR3 region has the DNA TGTGCCAGCAGTTATAATCGATTTGAAGCTTTCTTT. The chain has TRBV28 and TRBJ1-1; D uncertain. V lost 4 bases, J lost 7 bases, and 10 bases lay in between. CDR1 and CDR2 (germline): MDHEN, SYDVKM. The CDR3 extends over 12 amino acids.

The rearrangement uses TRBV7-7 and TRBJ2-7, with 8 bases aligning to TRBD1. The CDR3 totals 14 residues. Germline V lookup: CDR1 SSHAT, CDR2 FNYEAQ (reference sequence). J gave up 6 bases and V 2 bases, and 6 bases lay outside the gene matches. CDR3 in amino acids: CASSLLGTGGEQYF. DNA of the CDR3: TGTGCCAGCAGCTTACTTGGCACAGGGGGCGAGCAGTACTTC.

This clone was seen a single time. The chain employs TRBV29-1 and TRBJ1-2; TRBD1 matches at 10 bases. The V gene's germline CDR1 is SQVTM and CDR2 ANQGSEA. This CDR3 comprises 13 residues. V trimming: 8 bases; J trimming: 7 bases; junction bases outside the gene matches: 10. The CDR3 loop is CSSGTGDGVGYTF. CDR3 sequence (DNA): TGCAGCTCAGGGACAGGGGATGGTGTTGGCTACACCTTC.

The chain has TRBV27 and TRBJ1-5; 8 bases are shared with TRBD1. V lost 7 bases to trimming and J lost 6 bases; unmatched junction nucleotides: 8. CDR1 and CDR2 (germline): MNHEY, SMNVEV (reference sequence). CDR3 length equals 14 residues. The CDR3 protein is CASKPGQGFQPQHF. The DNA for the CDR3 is TGTGCCAGCAAGCCCGGACAGGGATTTCAGCCCCAGCATTTT.

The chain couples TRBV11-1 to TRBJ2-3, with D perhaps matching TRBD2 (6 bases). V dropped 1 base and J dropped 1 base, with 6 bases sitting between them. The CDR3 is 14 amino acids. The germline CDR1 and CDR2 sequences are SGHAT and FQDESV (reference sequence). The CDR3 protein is CASSLGGGTDTQYF. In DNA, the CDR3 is TGTGCCAGCAGCTTAGGGGGGGGCACAGATACGCAGTATTTT.

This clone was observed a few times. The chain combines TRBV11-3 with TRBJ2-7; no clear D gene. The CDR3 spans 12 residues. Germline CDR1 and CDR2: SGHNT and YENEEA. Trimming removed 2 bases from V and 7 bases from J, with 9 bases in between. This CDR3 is CASSLLLREQYF. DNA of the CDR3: TGTGCCAGCAGCTTACTTCTTCGTGAGCAGTACTTC.

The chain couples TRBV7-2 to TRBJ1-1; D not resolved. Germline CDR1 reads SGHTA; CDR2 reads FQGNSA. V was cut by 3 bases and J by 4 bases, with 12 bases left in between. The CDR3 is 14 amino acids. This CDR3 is CASSFSRRSTEAFF. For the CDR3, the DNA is TGTGCCAGCAGCTTTTCCCGCAGGTCCACTGAAGCTTTCTTT. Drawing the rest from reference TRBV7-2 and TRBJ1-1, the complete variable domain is GAGVSQSPSNKVTEKGKDVELRCDPISGHTALYWYRQSLGQGLEFLIYFQGNSAPDKSGLPSDRFSAERTGGSVSTLTIQRTQQEDSAVYLCASSFSRRSTEAFFGQGTRLTVV.

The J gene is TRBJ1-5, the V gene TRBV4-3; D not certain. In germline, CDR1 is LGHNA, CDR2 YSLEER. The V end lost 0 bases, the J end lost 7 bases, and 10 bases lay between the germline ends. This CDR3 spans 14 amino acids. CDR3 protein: CASSQDLGRQPQHF. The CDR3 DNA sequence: TGCGCCAGCAGCCAAGATCTGGGGAGGCAGCCCCAGCATTTT.